Included here is one T cell receptor beta chain sequence, with context. What it recognizes is unknown. Treatment in this sample: some 20 received Ad26.COV2.S at low or high dose, single or two shots; 5 received placebo; per-sample allocation not given. Sampling happened 63 days after the first vaccine or placebo injection. Using immunoSEQ multiplex PCR, the repertoire was profiled, and TCRdb retains in-frame clones only, with some absent. Among about 480,000 clones, roughly nine tenths were seen once, and the ten largest hold 9.5% to 15%. This specimen belongs to a study of Ad26.COV2.S vaccination and SARS-CoV-2 variants. Background on the study: Of the COV1001 trial arms, the Ad26.COV2.S arm included the donor. The study gave Ad26.COV2.S intramuscularly, once or twice 56 days apart. Findings and limits, study-wide: After vaccination, substantial breadth of spike-specific CD8+ and CD4+ responses was reported.

The sequence was collected from a person aged 18-60 years who received the Ad26.COV2.S COVID-19 vaccine or a placebo. Sequencing used peripheral blood, obtained in a trial of Ad26.COV2.S vaccine versus placebo.

CDR3 region: CAISEPGGSNEKLFF. CDR3 nucleotides: TGTGCCATCAGTGAGCCGGGTGGTTCTAATGAAAAACTGTTTTTT. The chain has TRBV10-3 and TRBJ1-4; D unresolved. The CDR3 is made up of 15 amino acids. The germline V gene encodes CDR1 ENHRY and CDR2 SYGVKD. V lost 2 bases and J 3 bases, leaving 10 bases between the germline ends.